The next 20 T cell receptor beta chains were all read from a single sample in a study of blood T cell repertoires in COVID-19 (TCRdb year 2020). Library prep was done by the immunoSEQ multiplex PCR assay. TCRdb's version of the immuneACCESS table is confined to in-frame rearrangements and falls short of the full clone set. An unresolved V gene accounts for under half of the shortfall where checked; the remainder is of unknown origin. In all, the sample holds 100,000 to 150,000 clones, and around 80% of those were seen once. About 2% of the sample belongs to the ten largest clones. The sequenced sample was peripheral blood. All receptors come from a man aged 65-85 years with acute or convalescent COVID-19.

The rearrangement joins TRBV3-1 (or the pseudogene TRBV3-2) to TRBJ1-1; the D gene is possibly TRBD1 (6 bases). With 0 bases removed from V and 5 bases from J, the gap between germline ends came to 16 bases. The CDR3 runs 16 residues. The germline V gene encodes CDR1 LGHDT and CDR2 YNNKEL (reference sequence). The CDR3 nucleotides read TGTGCCAGCAGCCAAGACTTCCTGGCAGGGGAAACTGAAGCTTTCTTT. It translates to CASSQDFLAGETEAFF.

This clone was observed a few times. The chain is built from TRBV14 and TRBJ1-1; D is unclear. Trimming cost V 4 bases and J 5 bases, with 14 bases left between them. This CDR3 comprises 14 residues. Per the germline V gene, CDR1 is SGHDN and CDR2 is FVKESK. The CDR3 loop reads CASSPGSRGTEAFF. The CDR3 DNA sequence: TGTGCCAGCAGCCCCGGGTCCCGAGGGACTGAAGCTTTCTTT.

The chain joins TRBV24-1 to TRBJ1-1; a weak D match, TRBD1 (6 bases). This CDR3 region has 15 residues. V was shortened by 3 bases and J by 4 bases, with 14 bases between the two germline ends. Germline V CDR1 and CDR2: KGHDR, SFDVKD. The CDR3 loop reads CATSDKTGSITEAFF. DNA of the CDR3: TGTGCCACCAGTGATAAGACAGGATCGATCACTGAAGCTTTCTTT.

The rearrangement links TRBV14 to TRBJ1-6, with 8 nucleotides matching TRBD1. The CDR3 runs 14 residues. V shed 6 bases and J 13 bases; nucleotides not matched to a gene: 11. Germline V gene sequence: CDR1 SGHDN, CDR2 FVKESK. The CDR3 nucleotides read TGTGCCAGCAGGCTAGGACAGGGAAGACGGCCCCTCCACTTT. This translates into CASRLGQGRRPLHF.

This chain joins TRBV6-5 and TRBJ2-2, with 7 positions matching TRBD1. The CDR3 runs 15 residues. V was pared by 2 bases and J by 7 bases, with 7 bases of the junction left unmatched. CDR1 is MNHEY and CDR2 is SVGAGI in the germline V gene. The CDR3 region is CASSYQTGWGGELFF. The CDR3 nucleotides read TGTGCCAGCAGTTACCAGACAGGGTGGGGCGGGGAGCTGTTTTTT.

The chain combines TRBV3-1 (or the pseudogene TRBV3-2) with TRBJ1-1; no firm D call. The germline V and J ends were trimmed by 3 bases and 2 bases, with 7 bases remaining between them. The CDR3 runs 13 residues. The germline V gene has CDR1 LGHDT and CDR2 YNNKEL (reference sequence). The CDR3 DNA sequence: TGTGCCAGCAGCCATTTGTCTAACACTGAAGCTTTCTTT. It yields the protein CASSHLSNTEAFF.

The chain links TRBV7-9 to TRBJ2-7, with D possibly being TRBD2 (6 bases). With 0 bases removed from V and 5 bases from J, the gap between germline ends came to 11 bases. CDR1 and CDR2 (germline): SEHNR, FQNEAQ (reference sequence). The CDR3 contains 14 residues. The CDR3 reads CASSLALGGNEQYF. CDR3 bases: TGTGCCAGCAGCTTAGCGCTCGGAGGGAACGAGCAGTACTTC.

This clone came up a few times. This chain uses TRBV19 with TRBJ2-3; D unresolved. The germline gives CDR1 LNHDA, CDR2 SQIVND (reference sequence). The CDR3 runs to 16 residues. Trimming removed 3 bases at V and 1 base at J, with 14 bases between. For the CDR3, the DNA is TGTGCCAGTAGTATTTCCTCCCTCAGGCGCACAGATACGCAGTATTTT. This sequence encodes CASSISSLRRTDTQYF.

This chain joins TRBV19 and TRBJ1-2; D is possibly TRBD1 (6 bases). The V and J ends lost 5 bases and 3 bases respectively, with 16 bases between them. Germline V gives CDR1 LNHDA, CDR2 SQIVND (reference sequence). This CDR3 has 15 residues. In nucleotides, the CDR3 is TGTGCCAGTAGTGGGGGCCCCCAGAGGGACTATGGCTACACCTTC. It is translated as CASSGGPQRDYGYTF. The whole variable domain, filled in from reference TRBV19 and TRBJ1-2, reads DGGITQSPKYLFRKEGQNVTLSCEQNLNHDAMYWYRQDPGQGLRLIYYSQIVNDFQKGDIAEGYSVSREKKESFPLTVTSAQKNPTAFYLCASSGGPQRDYGYTFGSGTRLTVV.

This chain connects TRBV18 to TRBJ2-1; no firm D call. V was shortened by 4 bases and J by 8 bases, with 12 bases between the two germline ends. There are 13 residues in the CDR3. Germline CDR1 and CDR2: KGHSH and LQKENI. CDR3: CASSQSLRDEQFF. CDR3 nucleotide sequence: TGTGCCAGCTCACAATCCCTCCGGGATGAGCAGTTCTTC.

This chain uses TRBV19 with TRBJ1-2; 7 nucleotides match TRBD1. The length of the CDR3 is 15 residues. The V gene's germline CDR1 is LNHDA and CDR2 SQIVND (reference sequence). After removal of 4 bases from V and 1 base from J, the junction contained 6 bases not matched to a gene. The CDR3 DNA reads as TGTGCCAGTAGTACGCGGACAGGACTTAACTATGGCTACACCTTC. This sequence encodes CASSTRTGLNYGYTF.

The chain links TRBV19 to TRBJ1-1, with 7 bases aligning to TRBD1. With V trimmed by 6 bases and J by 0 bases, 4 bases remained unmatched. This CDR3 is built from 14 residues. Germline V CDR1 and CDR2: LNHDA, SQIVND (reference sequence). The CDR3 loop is CASSKTGMNTEAFF. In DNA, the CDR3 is TGTGCCAGTAGCAAGACAGGGATGAACACTGAAGCTTTCTTT.

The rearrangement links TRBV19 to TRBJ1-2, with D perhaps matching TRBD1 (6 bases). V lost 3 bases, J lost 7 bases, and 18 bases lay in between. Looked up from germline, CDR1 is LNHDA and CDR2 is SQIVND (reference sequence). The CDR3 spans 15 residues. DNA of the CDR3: TGTGCCAGTAGTATGGGGGCTGCGGGGGGCGTTGGCTACACCTTC. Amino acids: CASSMGAAGGVGYTF.

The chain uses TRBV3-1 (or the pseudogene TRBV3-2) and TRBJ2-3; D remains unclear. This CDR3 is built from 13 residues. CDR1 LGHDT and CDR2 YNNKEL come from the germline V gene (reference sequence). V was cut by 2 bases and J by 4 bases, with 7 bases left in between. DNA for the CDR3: TGTGCCAGCAGCCAAAACATCCCAGATACGCAGTATTTT. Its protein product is CASSQNIPDTQYF.

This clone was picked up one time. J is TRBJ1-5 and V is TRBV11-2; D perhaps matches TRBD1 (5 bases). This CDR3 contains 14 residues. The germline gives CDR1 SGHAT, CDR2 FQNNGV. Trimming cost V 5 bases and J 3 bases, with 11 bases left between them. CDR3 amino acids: CASSIGGSNQPQHF. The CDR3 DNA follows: TGTGCCAGCAGCATCGGGGGGTCCAATCAGCCCCAGCATTTT.

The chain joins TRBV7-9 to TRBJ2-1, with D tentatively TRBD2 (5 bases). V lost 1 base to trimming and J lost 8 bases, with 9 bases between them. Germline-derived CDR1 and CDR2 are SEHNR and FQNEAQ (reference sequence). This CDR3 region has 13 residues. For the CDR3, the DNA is TGTGCCAGCAGCTTAGAGATGCGGGATGAGCAGTTCTTC. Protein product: CASSLEMRDEQFF.

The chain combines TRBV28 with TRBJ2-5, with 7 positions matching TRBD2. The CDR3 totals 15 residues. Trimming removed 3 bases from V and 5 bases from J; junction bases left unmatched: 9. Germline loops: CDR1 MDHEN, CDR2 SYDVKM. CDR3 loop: CASSFLGTTKETQYF. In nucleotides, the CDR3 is TGTGCCAGCAGTTTTCTTGGGACTACCAAGGAGACCCAGTACTTC.

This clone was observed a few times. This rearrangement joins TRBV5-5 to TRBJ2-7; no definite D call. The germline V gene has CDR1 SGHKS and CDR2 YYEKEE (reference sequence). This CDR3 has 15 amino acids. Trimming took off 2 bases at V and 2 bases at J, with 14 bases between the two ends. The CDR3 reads CASSFVQATAYEQYF. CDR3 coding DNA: TGTGCCAGCAGCTTCGTGCAGGCGACCGCCTACGAGCAGTACTTC.

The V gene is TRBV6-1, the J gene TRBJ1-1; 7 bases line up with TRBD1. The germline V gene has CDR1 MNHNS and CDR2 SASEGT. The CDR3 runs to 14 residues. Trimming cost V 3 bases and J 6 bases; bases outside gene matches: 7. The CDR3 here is CASSERGTVPEAFF. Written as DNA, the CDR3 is TGTGCCAGCAGTGAGAGGGGGACAGTTCCTGAAGCTTTCTTT.

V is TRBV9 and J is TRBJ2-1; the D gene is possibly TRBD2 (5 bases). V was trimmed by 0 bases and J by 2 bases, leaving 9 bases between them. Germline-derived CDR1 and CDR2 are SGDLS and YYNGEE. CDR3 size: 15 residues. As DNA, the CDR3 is TGTGCCAGCAGCGTAGTGGCGGGCCCCTACAATGAGCAGTTCTTC. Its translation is CASSVVAGPYNEQFF.